This passage covers 13 T cell receptor beta chains from one sample sequenced in a study of blood T cell repertoires in COVID-19. Libraries were prepared by immunoSEQ multiplex PCR; TCRdb keeps only in-frame clonotypes and omits some of them. The sample yields approximately 300,000 clones, around 85% seen once. The sequencing sample was made of PBMCs or T cells enriched from blood (not recorded which). Receptors originate from a woman aged 25 to 39 who had recovered from COVID-19.

The J gene is TRBJ1-4, the V gene TRBV18; weak D call: TRBD1 (5 bases). V was trimmed by 3 bases and J by 8 bases, leaving 19 bases between them. CDR1 and CDR2 (germline): KGHSH, LQKENI. The CDR3 sequence is 16 residues long. The CDR3 reads CASSPEPRGGNEKLFF. As DNA, the CDR3 is TGTGCCAGCTCACCGGAGCCAAGGGGAGGAAACGAAAAACTGTTTTTT.

The J gene is TRBJ2-7, the V gene TRBV29-1; 8 bases align to TRBD1. The junction had 2 bases not matched to a gene; V was cut back by 4 bases and J by 0 bases. The CDR3 sequence is 13 residues long. Germline CDR1 reads SQVTM; CDR2 reads ANQGSEA. In DNA, the CDR3 is TGCAGCGTTGGGACAGGGACCTCCTACGAGCAGTACTTC. It yields the protein CSVGTGTSYEQYF.

This clone was seen a single time. This sequence joins TRBV9 and TRBJ1-2, with a weak D call TRBD1 (6 bases). The CDR3 covers 14 residues. CDR1 SGDLS and CDR2 YYNGEE come from the germline V gene. The V end was cut by 3 bases, the J end by 2 bases, with 11 bases between. The CDR3: CASSARTDNYGYTF. The CDR3 DNA reads TGTGCCAGCAGCGCCCGGACAGACAACTATGGCTACACCTTC.

This clone was recorded only once. CDR3 DNA sequence: TGTGCCAGCAGTTTAGCAGCGGGAGGGATATACGAGCAGTACTTC. Its translation is CASSLAAGGIYEQYF. The genes are TRBV27 and TRBJ2-7; 10 bases fit TRBD2. After removal of 2 bases from V and 4 bases from J, the junction contained 5 bases not matched to a gene. Germline CDR1 and CDR2: MNHEY and SMNVEV (reference sequence). The CDR3 is 15 residues long.

The V gene is TRBV3-1 (or the pseudogene TRBV3-2), the J gene TRBJ2-5; perhaps TRBD1 as D (6 bases). V was trimmed by 1 base and J by 3 bases, leaving 9 bases between them. Looked up from germline, CDR1 is LGHDT and CDR2 is YNNKEL (reference sequence). The CDR3 totals 14 residues. CDR3 amino acids: CASSQGTVKETQYF. DNA for the CDR3: TGTGCCAGCAGCCAAGGGACAGTCAAAGAGACCCAGTACTTC.

The chain uses TRBV20-1 and TRBJ2-7, with D uncertain. The CDR3 contains 10 residues. V lost 3 bases and J 6 bases, leaving 6 bases between the germline ends. Germline CDR1 and CDR2: DFQATT and SNEGSKA (reference sequence). The DNA for the CDR3 is TGCAGTGCTAGCGGCGGCGAGCAGTACTTC. This encodes CSASGGEQYF.

V is TRBV5-4 and J is TRBJ2-6, with D possibly being TRBD2 (6 bases). Germline lookup yields CDR1 SGHNT and CDR2 YYREEE (reference sequence). Trimming removed 1 base at V and 3 bases at J, with 8 bases between. The CDR3 loop spans 15 amino acids. CDR3 coding DNA: TGTGCCAGCAGCTTGAGCGGGCGTGGGGCCAACGTCCTGACTTTC. Translated: CASSLSGRGANVLTF.

V is TRBV7-2 and J is TRBJ2-2; D is ambiguous. Germline lookup yields CDR1 SGHTA and CDR2 FQGNSA. There are 12 residues in the CDR3. V was trimmed by 3 bases and J by 3 bases, leaving 2 bases between them. The CDR3 sequence is CASSFYTGELFF. For the CDR3, the DNA is TGTGCCAGCAGCTTCTACACCGGGGAGCTGTTTTTT. The full variable domain, completed using reference TRBV7-2 and TRBJ2-2, is GAGVSQSPSNKVTEKGKDVELRCDPISGHTALYWYRQSLGQGLEFLIYFQGNSAPDKSGLPSDRFSAERTGGSVSTLTIQRTQQEDSAVYLCASSFYTGELFFGEGSRLTVL.

The V call is TRBV28, the J call TRBJ1-2; TRBD1 is a possible D gene (6 bases). The CDR3 extends over 12 amino acids. V lost 6 bases, J lost 8 bases, and 13 bases lay in between. Germline V lookup: CDR1 MDHEN, CDR2 SYDVKM. The DNA of the CDR3 is TGTGCCAGCAGCCGGGGGGGCGGCGGCTACACCTTC. Amino acids: CASSRGGGGYTF.

The V gene is TRBV28, the J gene TRBJ2-3, with D possibly being TRBD2 (6 bases). Germline CDR1 and CDR2: MDHEN and SYDVKM. This CDR3 comprises 16 residues. Trimming removed 3 bases at V and 0 bases at J, with 13 bases between. Here the CDR3 DNA reads TGTGCCAGCAGTTTGGGGGGACTTCCAAGCACAGATACGCAGTATTTT. As protein: CASSLGGLPSTDTQYF.

This chain links TRBV7-6 with TRBJ2-2; D might be TRBD2 (6 bases). V was pared by 3 bases and J by 6 bases, with 8 bases between. The CDR3 extends over 13 amino acids. Looked up from germline, CDR1 is SGHVS and CDR2 is FNYEAQ. The CDR3, as DNA: TGTGCCAGCAGCTTGGGGGAGGCCGGGGAGCTGTTTTTT. It is translated as CASSLGEAGELFF. The full variable domain, in which reference TRBV7-6 and TRBJ2-2 provide the parts outside the CDR3, is GAGVSQSPRYKVTKRGQDVALRCDPISGHVSLYWYRQALGQGPEFLTYFNYEAQQDKSGLPNDRFSAERPEGSISTLTIQRTEQRDSAMYRCASSLGEAGELFFGEGSRLTVL.

The V gene is TRBV27, the J gene TRBJ1-2; D unclear. Trimming took off 2 bases at V and 3 bases at J, with 13 bases between the two ends. The CDR3 extends over 15 amino acids. CDR1 is MNHEY and CDR2 is SMNVEV in the germline V gene (reference sequence). The CDR3 loop is CASSLGEGGHYGYTF. In nucleotides, the CDR3 is TGTGCCAGCAGTTTAGGGGAGGGCGGCCACTATGGCTACACCTTC.

In DNA form, the CDR3 reads TGTGCCAGCAGCTTAGAGGGACAGGGCGTCTCTGGCTACACCTTC. Protein product: CASSLEGQGVSGYTF. The chain carries TRBV7-2 and TRBJ1-2; 9 nucleotides line up with TRBD1. This CDR3 region has 15 residues. Germline V gene data show CDR1 as SGHTA and CDR2 as FQGNSA. Unmatched junction bases numbered 7, after V lost 1 base and J lost 7 bases.